The text below deals with one T cell receptor beta chain. A read error may account for a junction end that differs from germline. Clones were sequenced by immunoSEQ multiplex PCR, and TCRdb holds only the in-frame ones, with some missing. The sample carries 83,000 or so clones, about 90% recorded once. These data are taken from a study of identifying expanded T cells in peripheral blood. The CDR3 spans 13 residues. From germline, CDR1 is SGHNT and CDR2 YYREEE (reference sequence). This chain joins TRBV5-4 and TRBJ2-5; D is perhaps TRBD1 (6 bases). This clonotype was obtained from a person aged 18 to 69 in good health. The sequencing input was blood. The CDR3 loop reads CATGTNIQETQYF. In DNA, the CDR3 is TGCGCCACCGGGACAAATATACAAGAGACCCAGTACTTC.